Listed below are T cell receptor beta chains from one sample, sequenced in a study of T cell repertoires in cytomegalovirus infection. Their antigens remain unidentified. TCRdb itself ran the reads through MiXCR, one entry per CDR3 protein. The table includes about 47,000 distinct CDR3 sequences, about a fifth detected once. Sequencing was performed on CD8+ T cells from cultured PBMCs, taken from culture after CMV antigen stimulation. These receptors came from a human donor in good health (CMV status not recorded). Some clones in this sample may be carry-over from other donors' samples. CDR3s include the opening cysteine and the closing phenylalanine or tryptophan. The D gene is left open where the match is weak. Clone size, where shown, is once, few, many, or a class for clones that have expanded.

d_call j_call clone_size v_call cdr3_nt cdr3_aa
TRBD1 TRBJ1-1 many TRBV7-2 TGTGCCAGCAGCTTGGGACAGGGGTATACTGAAGCTTTCTTT CASSLGQGYTEAFF
TRBD1 TRBJ1-6 many TRBV7-8 TGTGCCAGCAGCGCGGGGACAGGCTCCTATAATTCACCCCTCCACTTT CASSAGTGSYNSPLHF
NA TRBJ1-4 few TRBV7-9 TGTGCCAGCAGCTCAACACGGGACGGAAATGAAAAACTGTTTTTT CASSSTRDGNEKLFF
NA TRBJ1-2 few TRBV14 TGTGCCAGCAGCCAACGGACCTACGATGGCTACACCTTC CASSQRTYDGYTF
NA TRBJ1-2 NA TRBV9 TGTGCCAGCAGCGGTGGGGGCTACACCTTC CASSGGGYTF
TRBD1 TRBJ1-3 NA TRBV7-8 TGTGCCAGCAGCTTAACGGACAGGGCGCACACCATATATTTT CASSLTDRAHTIYF
NA TRBJ1-1 NA TRBV11-2 TGTGCCAGCAGCTTATTGGACCTTCCCCAATTT CASSLLDLPQF
TRBD2 TRBJ2-3 many TRBV7-8 TGTGCCAGCAGCTCCGAGACTAGCGGGGTTACGGGAGATACGCAGTATTTT CASSSETSGVTGDTQYF
TRBD1 TRBJ1-5 many TRBV28 TGTGCCAGCAGTTCCTGGGGGGGACAGGGGATGAATCAGCCCCAGCATTTT CASSSWGGQGMNQPQHF
NA TRBJ2-1 few TRBV7-8 TGTGCCAGCAGACCCAACCAACGGGCGGCTGATGAGCAGTTCTTC CASRPNQRAADEQFF
NA TRBJ1-2 few TRBV5-4 TGTGCCAGCAGCTTGGGAAGAGGGGACGGCTACACCTTC CASSLGRGDGYTF
NA TRBJ2-7 few TRBV15 TGTGCCACCAGCAGAGCTGACGGCTCCTACGAGCAGTACTTC CATSRADGSYEQYF
TRBD2 TRBJ2-7 medium-sized TRBV19 TGTGCCAGTAGTAGGGGACTAGCGGGGGACGAGCAGTACTTC CASSRGLAGDEQYF
TRBD1 TRBJ2-5 NA TRBV9 TGTGCCAGCAGCCCGACAGGGGCGGAGGGTGAGACCCAGTACTTC CASSPTGAEGETQYF
TRBD1 TRBJ1-1 many TRBV12-3/TRBV12-4 TGTGCCAGCAGTCCCCGGGGGACAGTCACTGAAGCTTTCTTT CASSPRGTVTEAFF
TRBD1 TRBJ1-1 few TRBV3-1 TGTGCCAGCAGCCAACGGGACAGGGCAGGTTTCTTT CASSQRDRAGFF
NA TRBJ1-6 NA TRBV27 TGTGCCAGCAGTCCAATTGGGCAGGTGATTTCACCCCTCCACTTT CASSPIGQVISPLHF
NA TRBJ2-1 NA TRBV14 TGTGCCAGCAGCCAAGAAATAGGCAATGAGCAGTTCTTC CASSQEIGNEQFF
NA TRBJ1-4 NA TRBV7-6 TGTGCCAGCAGACAAGTCGACAGTACTAATGAAAAACTGTTTTTT CASRQVDSTNEKLFF
TRBD1 TRBJ2-7 few TRBV6-6 TGTGCCACCGAAGGACAGGGGCACGAGCAGTACTTC CATEGQGHEQYF
NA TRBJ2-1 NA TRBV19 TGTGCCAGTACCCCGGGGGACAATGAGCAGTTCTTC CASTPGDNEQFF
NA TRBJ1-1 NA TRBV4-1 TGCGCCAGCAGGTTCAACACTGAAGCTTTCTTT CASRFNTEAFF
TRBD1 TRBJ2-7 few TRBV7-4 TGTGCCAGCAGCTCAAATCTGGACAGGGTTGACGAGCAGTACTTC CASSSNLDRVDEQYF
NA TRBJ1-5 few TRBV2 TGTGCCAGCAGTGAAGGGCAGGGAAGTCAGCCCCAGCATTTT CASSEGQGSQPQHF
NA TRBJ2-3 many TRBV7-2 TGTGCCAGCAGCGGACGGACCGACCGCACAGATACGCAGTATTTT CASSGRTDRTDTQYF
NA TRBJ1-3 medium-sized TRBV13 TGTGCCAGCAGCTTATACGGGGTGAGCTCTGGAAACACCATATATTTT CASSLYGVSSGNTIYF
NA TRBJ2-7 many TRBV7-2 TGTGCCAGCAGCTTCGGGGACTACGAGCAGTACTTC CASSFGDYEQYF
NA TRBJ1-2 many TRBV12-3/TRBV12-4 TGTGCCAGCAGAACTACAGACAGCCCCGATGGCTACACCTTC CASRTTDSPDGYTF
TRBD2 TRBJ2-2 many TRBV5-1 TGCGCCAGCAGCCCCACATTAGCGGGAGGAGTTACCGGGGAGCTGTTTTTT CASSPTLAGGVTGELFF
NA TRBJ1-5 many TRBV28 TGTGCCAGCAGTTTACCGGGGGCGATGGGCAATCAGCCCCAGCATTTT CASSLPGAMGNQPQHF
TRBD2 TRBJ2-7 few TRBV12-3/TRBV12-4 TGTGCCAGCAGTCCCGGGACTAGCGGGGGGGCCAGATACGAGCAGTACTTC CASSPGTSGGARYEQYF
TRBD1 TRBJ2-7 NA TRBV28 TGTGCCAACACCTACAGGGGTGAGCAGTACTTC CANTYRGEQYF
TRBD2 TRBJ2-5 few TRBV6-1 TGTGCCAGCAGTGCCCGCGGACTAGCGATTGGGGAGACCCAGTACTTC CASSARGLAIGETQYF
NA TRBJ2-1 many TRBV7-6 TGTGCCAGCAGCTTAGACGCCCCCTTCCTACATCAAACAATCGATGAGCAGTTCTTC CASSLDAPFLHQTIDEQFF
NA TRBJ1-1 many TRBV5-4 TGTGCCAGCAGCTGGGGGAACACTGAAGCTTTCTTT CASSWGNTEAFF
TRBD1 TRBJ2-1 NA TRBV27 TGTGCCAGCAGTCCCAGGGGGCTCGGGTATAATGAGCAGTTCTTC CASSPRGLGYNEQFF
TRBD2 TRBJ2-7 NA TRBV6-2/TRBV6-3 TGTGCCAGCAGCCAGCGGACTAGCGGGGCCACTTCCTACGGGCAGTACTTC CASSQRTSGATSYGQYF
TRBD1 TRBJ2-2 few TRBV7-7 TGTGCCAGCCGGGACAGAGAAACCGGGGAGCTGTTTTTT CASRDRETGELFF
TRBD2 TRBJ2-3 once TRBV7-6 TGTGTCAGCAGCTTACGACGGGGGGGCGCAGATACGCAGTATTTT CVSSLRRGGADTQYF
NA TRBJ2-1 few TRBV5-4 TGTGCCAGCAGCTCCCCCCGACACCCGGGGTATGAGCAGTTCTTC CASSSPRHPGYEQFF
TRBD2 TRBJ2-3 few TRBV5-4 TGTGCCAGCAGCCAGGATATGTGGCTAGCGGGGGGGCTGGGCACAGATACGCAGTATTTT CASSQDMWLAGGLGTDTQYF
TRBD1 TRBJ1-1 few TRBV10-2 TGCGCCAGCAGGACAGGGGGGGACACTGAAGCTTTCTTT CASRTGGDTEAFF
TRBD1 TRBJ2-3 few TRBV7-3 TGTGCCAGCAGCTATAAGGACAGGGGGCCAGATACGCAGTATTTT CASSYKDRGPDTQYF
NA TRBJ1-2 many TRBV3-1 TGTGCCAGCAGCCAAGGGCAGGCGAACTATGGCTACACCTTC CASSQGQANYGYTF
NA TRBJ2-2 NA TRBV12-3/TRBV12-4 TGTGCCAGCAGTGGCGTGGGGGCAGGGGTGACCGGGGAGCTGTTTTTT CASSGVGAGVTGELFF
NA TRBJ2-7 NA TRBV6-1 TGTGCCAGCAGTGAAGGTTGGCAGCTTATCTACGAGCAGTACTTC CASSEGWQLIYEQYF
NA TRBJ2-7 many TRBV2 TGTGCCAGCACCCGACAGGACTCCTACGAGCAGTACTTC CASTRQDSYEQYF